This TCR beta chain comes out of a study of shared clonotypes between healthy human individuals. The V end lost 5 bases, the J end lost 3 bases, and 17 bases lay between the germline ends. CDR3 size: 16 residues. The germline CDR1 and CDR2 sequences are MDHEN and SYDVKM. TCRdb's table, derived via immunoSEQ multiplex PCR, lists solely in-frame clones and lacks some. Seen here are 2,500,000 or so clones, roughly 93% observed once, and the top ten hold roughly 0.39%. This sequence originates from a man between 18 and 29 years old in good health. Some clones in this sample may be carry-over from other donors' samples. Sample: naive CD4+ T cells from PBMCs. The subset denotes: CD45RA+ positively selected. V and J are TRBV28 and TRBJ2-1; D not certain. In nucleotides, the CDR3 is TGTGCCAGCAGTCAATGGGCAGCGCCCAGCTACAATGAGCAGTTCTTC. It translates to CASSQWAAPSYNEQFF.